Included here is one T cell receptor beta chain sequence, with context. The antigen is unknown. The CDR3 contains 11 residues. The J segment lost 7 bases and the V segment lost 4 bases, leaving 3 bases of the junction unmatched. The germline V gene has CDR1 DFQATT and CDR2 SNEGSKA (reference sequence). This specimen belongs to a study of cytomegalovirus exposure and HLA in healthy donors. Study summary: A prior analysis found roughly 100 million unique TCR beta sequences from some 200 million T cells. Study-wide results and limits: A classifier reportedly called cytomegalovirus status with high sensitivity and specificity.

Every donor was a healthy person donating bone marrow. Vbeta (60) and Jbeta (13) primers were used in the PCR. Libraries were prepared by immunoSEQ multiplex PCR; TCRdb keeps only in-frame clonotypes and omits some of them. The sample lists about 140,000 clones, 79% occurring once. This clonotype was obtained from a man between 18 and 35 years old in good health and CMV-seronegative. Material: PBMCs. The gene calls are TRBV20-1 and TRBJ1-2, with 7 bases matching TRBD1. The CDR3 sequence: CSAITGAGYTF. The CDR3 nucleotides read TGCAGTGCTATCACAGGGGCTGGCTACACCTTC.